The present TCR beta chain was sequenced within a study of regulatory T cells in long-lasting Graves disease. iRepertoire HTBI primers and Arm-PCR of CDR3 regions built TCR beta libraries. MiXCR, applied by TCRdb to the multiplex PCR reads, yields one record per CDR3 protein. The table includes approximately 440,000 distinct CDR3 sequences, about a quarter detected once. This clonotype was counted a few times. This sample's time point: persistent/refractory GD, antithyroid drugs over 5 years with positive TRAb. Construction of the TCR library relied on RNA isolated from PBMCs. Sequencing was performed on peripheral blood mononuclear cells (PBMCs), taken when the disease was refractory, from a patient treated with antithyroid drugs. This TCR was sampled from a female donor with Graves disease.

In nucleotides, the CDR3 is TGTGCCAGCAGTGAAGCGCGCCTAGCCAAAAACATTCAGTACTTC. Its protein is CASSEARLAKNIQYF. The chain joins TRBV6-1 to TRBJ2-4; D not certain. The CDR3 consists of 15 residues. The germline V gene encodes CDR1 MNHNS and CDR2 SASEGT. V lost 0 bases, J lost 0 bases, and 6 bases lay in between.